The 24 T cell receptor beta chains given below trace back to one sample, sequenced in a study of response to subunit inactivated influenza vaccine. One entry per CDR3 protein results from TCRdb running MiXCR on the RT-PCR reads. The sample has under 850,000 distinct CDR3 sequences; about 18% are singletons. The specimen comprised PBMCs from blood, sampled more than 4 days after vaccination. The receptor source for this set is a man aged 50 or older who received an inactivated influenza vaccine.

In its sample, this clonotype was seen a few times. The chain carries TRBV4-1 and TRBJ1-1; 8 nucleotides match TRBD1. This CDR3 region has 13 residues. V shed 4 bases and J 7 bases; nucleotides not matched to a gene: 5. Germline V gives CDR1 MGHRA, CDR2 YSYEKL. The CDR3 region is CASSLLGQGEAFF. The CDR3 DNA is TGCGCCAGCAGCCTTCTTGGACAGGGTGAAGCTTTCTTT.

V is TRBV6-2 or TRBV6-3 and J is TRBJ2-3, with D possibly matching TRBD2 (6 bases). Germline loops: CDR1 MNHEY, CDR2 SVGEGT. The CDR3 is made up of 14 amino acids. V lost 6 bases and J lost 4, with 14 bases in between. DNA for the CDR3: TGTGCCAGCAGACCCTACGGGGGTGCAGATACGCAGTATTTT. Protein product: CASRPYGGADTQYF.

The table lists this clonotype with many counts. The chain links TRBV6-5 to TRBJ2-1; 9 bases map to TRBD2. CDR1 is MNHEY, CDR2 SVGAGI, per germline. The CDR3 runs to 15 residues. Trimming took 2 bases from V and 7 from J; bases not matched to a gene: 6. The CDR3: CASSYGRLAGNEQFF. The CDR3 DNA follows: TGTGCCAGCAGTTACGGTCGGCTAGCGGGGAATGAGCAGTTCTTC.

This chain uses TRBV20-1 with TRBJ1-2, with a possible D match to TRBD1 (5 bases). The germline CDR1 and CDR2 sequences are DFQATT and SNEGSKA (reference sequence). This CDR3 spans 12 amino acids. Trimming pared 0 bases from V and 4 bases from J, leaving 6 bases between. The CDR3 reads CSAREQAYGYTF. The CDR3 DNA is TGCAGTGCTAGAGAACAGGCCTATGGCTACACCTTC.

There are a few counts of this clonotype. DNA of the CDR3: TGCAGTGCTGGGGGACCAAACTACGAGCAGTACTTC. As protein: CSAGGPNYEQYF. The chain links TRBV20-1 to TRBJ2-7; either TRBD1 or TRBD2 may fit D (5 bases each). The CDR3 sequence is 12 residues long. V lost 5 bases and J 3 bases, leaving 11 bases between the germline ends. Looked up from germline, CDR1 is DFQATT and CDR2 is SNEGSKA (reference sequence).

This clonotype was recorded many times. The genes are TRBV6-1 and TRBJ2-3; the D is unclear. Germline V lookup: CDR1 MNHNS, CDR2 SASEGT. Trimming left V 5 bases short and J 0 bases short, with 18 bases between. The CDR3 length is 17 residues. DNA of the CDR3: TGTGCCAGCAGTCTCCGGGCCTTAAGTACTAGCACAGATACGCAGTATTTT. Its translation is CASSLRALSTSTDTQYF.

In its sample, this clonotype was seen a few times. The chain carries TRBV5-4 and TRBJ2-2; weak D call: TRBD1 (6 bases). The germline V and J ends were trimmed by 0 bases and 0 bases, with 9 bases remaining between them. This CDR3 is 16 amino acids long. Germline assignment: CDR1 SGHNT and CDR2 YYREEE (reference sequence). Here the CDR3 reads CASSLAGTSNTGELFF. The CDR3 DNA is TGTGCCAGCAGCTTGGCTGGGACATCGAACACCGGGGAGCTGTTTTTT.

This clonotype was observed at least ten times. The V gene is TRBV5-1, the J gene TRBJ2-7; 9 positions agree with TRBD2. Trimming removed 0 bases from V and 5 bases from J; junction bases left unmatched: 9. CDR1 SGHRS and CDR2 YFSETQ come from the germline V gene. This CDR3 is 16 amino acids long. The CDR3 bases are TGCGCCAGCAGCTTGGCGGCTAGCGGGATCGTCGACGAGCAGTACTTC. Translated: CASSLAASGIVDEQYF.

J is TRBJ2-5 and V is TRBV5-1, with D hard to call. The germline gives CDR1 SGHRS, CDR2 YFSETQ. The V and J ends lost 4 bases and 1 base respectively, with 5 bases between them. This CDR3 has 12 amino acids. CDR3 DNA: TGCGCCAGCAGCAATCCCCAAGAGACCCAGTACTTC. As protein: CASSNPQETQYF. Together with reference TRBV5-1 and TRBJ2-5, the CDR3 gives the full variable domain: KAGVTQTPRYLIKTRGQQVTLSCSPISGHRSVSWYQQTPGQGLQFLFEYFSETQRNKGNFPGRFSGRQFSNSRSEMNVSTLELGDSALYLCASSNPQETQYFGPGTRLLVL.

CDR3 sequence reads: CSAAPGQGNTGELFF. CDR3 nucleotides: TGCAGTGCTGCCCCCGGACAGGGGAACACCGGGGAGCTGTTTTTT. The V call is TRBV20-1, the J call TRBJ2-2; TRBD1 matches 8 bases. V lost 5 bases, J lost 1 base, and 6 bases stayed unmatched. The CDR3 runs 15 residues. Germline V CDR1 and CDR2: DFQATT, SNEGSKA (reference sequence).

The chain carries TRBV12-3 or TRBV12-4 and TRBJ1-5, with TRBD1 as a possible D gene (6 bases). The germline V and J ends were trimmed by 4 bases and 11 bases, with 21 bases remaining between them. This CDR3 has 15 amino acids. The chain's CDR3 is CASSSYPQGGGSQHF. CDR3 nucleotides: TGTGCCAGCAGTTCCTACCCACAGGGAGGAGGGTCCCAGCATTTT.

In its sample, this clonotype was seen many times. This chain connects TRBV4-3 to TRBJ2-3; 11 nucleotides align to TRBD2. V shed 5 bases and J 3 bases; nucleotides not matched to a gene: 10. CDR1 LGHNA and CDR2 YSLEER come from the germline V gene. CDR3 length: 17 amino acids. The CDR3 loop is CASSSRLTSGVTDTQYF. The CDR3, as DNA: TGCGCCAGCAGCTCCCGCCTGACTAGCGGGGTGACAGATACGCAGTATTTT.

There are a few counts of this clonotype. The chain employs TRBV20-1 and TRBJ2-5; possibly TRBD1 or TRBD2 for D (5 bases each). V was shortened by 3 bases and J by 2 bases, with 19 bases between the two germline ends. The germline V gene encodes CDR1 DFQATT and CDR2 SNEGSKA (reference sequence). The CDR3 sequence is 16 residues long. CDR3: CSASGQGRATQETQYF. The CDR3, as DNA: TGCAGTGCTAGCGGCCAGGGACGGGCAACGCAAGAGACCCAGTACTTC.

This rearrangement joins TRBV28 to TRBJ2-7; possibly TRBD1 or TRBD2 for D (5 bases each). V lost 5 bases, J lost 0 bases, and 14 bases lay in between. Germline V gene data show CDR1 as MDHEN and CDR2 as SYDVKM. The length of the CDR3 is 15 residues. The DNA for the CDR3 is TGTGCCAGCAGTGGGACGGGCGGCAGCTCCTACGAGCAGTACTTC. Translated, it gives CASSGTGGSSYEQYF.

This clonotype was recorded many times. The CDR3 bases are TGTGCCAGCAGCTTACTCACCCCGGCTAGCGGGGGAAGGATTGAGCAGTTCTTC. Residues: CASSLLTPASGGRIEQFF. V and J are TRBV7-6 and TRBJ2-1, with 10 bases matching TRBD2. Trimming took 2 bases from V and 9 from J; bases not matched to a gene: 16. The germline gives CDR1 SGHVS, CDR2 FNYEAQ. The CDR3 extends over 18 amino acids. Looking up the rest from reference TRBV7-6 and TRBJ2-1 gives the full variable domain: GAGVSQSPRYKVTKRGQDVALRCDPISGHVSLYWYRQALGQGPEFLTYFNYEAQQDKSGLPNDRFSAERPEGSISTLTIQRTEQRDSAMYRCASSLLTPASGGRIEQFFGPGTRLTVL.

The chain has TRBV4-3 and TRBJ1-4; no clear D gene. V was clipped by 1 base and J by 0 bases, with 15 bases between them. The germline gives CDR1 LGHNA, CDR2 YSLEER. The CDR3 loop spans 18 amino acids. CDR3 sequence (DNA): TGCGCCAGCAGCCAAGCGGTATGGGGATTAACAACTAATGAAAAACTGTTTTTT. Its translation: CASSQAVWGLTTNEKLFF.

V usage is TRBV6-2 or TRBV6-3 and J usage is TRBJ2-3, with D tentatively TRBD2 (6 bases). Trimming took off 5 bases at V and 2 bases at J, with 17 bases between the two ends. The CDR3 extends over 16 amino acids. Germline CDR1 and CDR2: MNHEY and SVGEGT. The CDR3 is CASSGGPGGYTDTQYF. CDR3 DNA: TGTGCCAGCAGTGGAGGTCCCGGGGGATACACAGATACGCAGTATTTT.

This clonotype came up a few times. The gene calls are TRBV5-1 and TRBJ2-5; D unclear. Trimming stripped 5 bases from V and 5 bases from J, with 10 bases between. The CDR3 spans 12 residues. Germline CDR1 reads SGHRS; CDR2 reads YFSETQ. The CDR3 loop is CASRYQTETQYF. In DNA form, the CDR3 reads TGCGCCAGCAGATACCAAACGGAGACCCAGTACTTC.

This clonotype was detected a few times. The rearrangement links TRBV5-6 to TRBJ1-2; maybe TRBD1 (6 bases). Trimming removed 5 bases at V and 8 bases at J, with 13 bases between. The CDR3 has 12 amino acids. Germline lookup yields CDR1 SGHDT and CDR2 YYEEEE. CDR3 sequence reads: CASSSGVGGYTF. The CDR3 region has the DNA TGTGCCAGCAGTTCAGGGGTAGGAGGCTACACCTTC.

This clonotype appeared many times. This chain links TRBV5-4 with TRBJ2-7, with D maybe TRBD2 (6 bases). Germline loops: CDR1 SGHNT, CDR2 YYREEE (reference sequence). Trimming shortened V by 4 bases and J by 7 bases, and 12 bases separated the two germline ends. This CDR3 is built from 12 residues. The CDR3 is CASSPSRGEQYF. The CDR3 DNA is TGTGCCAGCAGCCCCTCCCGGGGGGAGCAGTACTTC.

This clonotype was detected ten times or more. The chain recombines TRBV29-1 with TRBJ2-5, with D perhaps matching TRBD1 (6 bases). The V gene lost 1 base and the J gene lost 5 bases, with 14 bases spanning the gap. Germline CDR1 SQVTM, CDR2 ANQGSEA. This CDR3 is 14 amino acids long. The CDR3 loop is CSVEVAGAWETQYF. The CDR3 DNA sequence: TGCAGCGTTGAAGTGGCAGGGGCCTGGGAGACCCAGTACTTC.

The table lists this clonotype with many counts. CDR3 residues: CASSHTGDSTDTQYF. DNA of the CDR3: TGCGCCAGCAGCCACACAGGGGACAGCACAGATACGCAGTATTTT. The chain links TRBV4-1 to TRBJ2-3; 7 bases line up with TRBD1. The V and J ends lost 3 bases and 0 bases, in that order; junction bases with no gene match: 3. Germline values: CDR1 MGHRA, CDR2 YSYEKL. This CDR3 spans 15 amino acids.

This sequence joins TRBV30 and TRBJ2-2; D may be TRBD1 (6 bases). With 0 bases removed from V and 6 bases from J, the gap between germline ends came to 23 bases. This CDR3 is built from 18 residues. Looked up from germline, CDR1 is GTSNPN and CDR2 is SVGIG (reference sequence). This CDR3 reads CAWSVRRRTAQRSGELFF. DNA for the CDR3: TGTGCCTGGAGTGTACGGCGTAGGACAGCCCAACGATCCGGGGAGCTGTTTTTT.

This clonotype has a handful of counts. This chain connects TRBV6-1 to TRBJ2-1; TRBD1 matches at 9 bases. This CDR3 has 16 residues. Germline V CDR1 and CDR2: MNHNS, SASEGT. Trimming took 8 bases from V and 0 from J; bases not matched to a gene: 8. CDR3 DNA: TGTGCCAGCGGGGGGACAGGGACTGGCTCCTACAATGAGCAGTTCTTC. Translated, it gives CASGGTGTGSYNEQFF.